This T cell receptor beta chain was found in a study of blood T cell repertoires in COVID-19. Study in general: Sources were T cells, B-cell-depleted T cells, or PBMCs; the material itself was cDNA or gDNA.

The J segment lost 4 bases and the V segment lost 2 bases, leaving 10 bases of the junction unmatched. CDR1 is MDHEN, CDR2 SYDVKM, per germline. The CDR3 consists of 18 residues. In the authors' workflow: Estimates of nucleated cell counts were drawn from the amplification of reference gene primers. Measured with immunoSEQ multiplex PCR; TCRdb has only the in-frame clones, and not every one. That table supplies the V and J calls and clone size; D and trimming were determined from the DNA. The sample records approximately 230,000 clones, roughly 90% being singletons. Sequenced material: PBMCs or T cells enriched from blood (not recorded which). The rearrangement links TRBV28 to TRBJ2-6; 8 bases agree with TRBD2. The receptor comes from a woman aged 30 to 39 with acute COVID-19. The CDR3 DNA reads TGTGCCAGCAGTTTAGATCTAGCGGGTGGAACGGGGGCCAACGTCCTGACTTTC. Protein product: CASSLDLAGGTGANVLTF.